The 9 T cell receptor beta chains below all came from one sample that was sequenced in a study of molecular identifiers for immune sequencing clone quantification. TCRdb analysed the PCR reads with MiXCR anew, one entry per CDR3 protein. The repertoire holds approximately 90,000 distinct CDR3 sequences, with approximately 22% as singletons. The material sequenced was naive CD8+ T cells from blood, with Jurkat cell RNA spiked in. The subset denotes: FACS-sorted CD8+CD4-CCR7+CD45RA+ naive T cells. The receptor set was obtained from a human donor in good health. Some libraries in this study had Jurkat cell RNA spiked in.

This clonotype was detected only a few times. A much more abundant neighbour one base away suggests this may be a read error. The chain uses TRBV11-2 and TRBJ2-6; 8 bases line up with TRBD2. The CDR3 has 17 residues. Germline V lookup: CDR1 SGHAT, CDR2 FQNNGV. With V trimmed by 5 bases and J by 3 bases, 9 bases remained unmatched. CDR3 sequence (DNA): TGTGCCAGCAGCCAAAACGGGGGGGCCCTTGGGGCCAACGTCCTGACTTTC. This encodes CASSQNGGALGANVLTF.

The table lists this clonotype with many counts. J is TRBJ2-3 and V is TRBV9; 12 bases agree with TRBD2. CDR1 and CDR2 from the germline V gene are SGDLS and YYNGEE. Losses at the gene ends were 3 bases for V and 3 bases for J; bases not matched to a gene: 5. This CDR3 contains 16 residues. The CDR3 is CASSGRTSGKTDTQYF. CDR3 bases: TGTGCCAGCAGCGGGCGGACTAGCGGGAAAACAGATACGCAGTATTTT.

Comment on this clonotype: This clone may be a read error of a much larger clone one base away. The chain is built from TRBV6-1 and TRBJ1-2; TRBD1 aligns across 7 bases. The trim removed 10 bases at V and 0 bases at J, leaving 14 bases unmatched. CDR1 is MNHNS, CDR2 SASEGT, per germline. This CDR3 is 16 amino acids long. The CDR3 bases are TGTGCCATCAAAAACCGGGACAGTGTAGCTAACTATGGCTACACCTTC. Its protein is CAIKNRDSVANYGYTF.

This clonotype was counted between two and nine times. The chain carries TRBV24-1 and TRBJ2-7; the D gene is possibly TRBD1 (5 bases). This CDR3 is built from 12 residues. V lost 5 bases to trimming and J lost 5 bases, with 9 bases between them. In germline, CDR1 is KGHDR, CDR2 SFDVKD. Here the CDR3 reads CATSGRGHEQYF. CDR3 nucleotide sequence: TGTGCCACCAGTGGTAGGGGCCACGAGCAGTACTTC.

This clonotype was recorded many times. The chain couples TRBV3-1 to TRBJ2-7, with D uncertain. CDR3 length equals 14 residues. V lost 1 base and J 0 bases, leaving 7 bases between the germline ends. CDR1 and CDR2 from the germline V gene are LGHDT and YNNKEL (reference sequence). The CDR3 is CASSQGTSSYEQYF. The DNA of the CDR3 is TGTGCCAGCAGCCAAGGAACCTCCTCCTACGAGCAGTACTTC.

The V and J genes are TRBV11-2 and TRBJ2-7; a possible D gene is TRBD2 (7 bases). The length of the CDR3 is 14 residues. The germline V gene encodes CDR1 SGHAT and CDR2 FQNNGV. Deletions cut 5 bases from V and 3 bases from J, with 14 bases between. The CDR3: CASSTRGGFYEQYF. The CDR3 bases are TGTGCCAGCAGCACAAGGGGGGGATTCTACGAGCAGTACTTC.

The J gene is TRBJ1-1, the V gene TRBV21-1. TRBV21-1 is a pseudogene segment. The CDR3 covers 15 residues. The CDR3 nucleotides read TGTGCCAGCAGCACAGGAGTGAGCAGGAACACTGAAGCTTTCTTT. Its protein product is CASSTGVSRNTEAFF.

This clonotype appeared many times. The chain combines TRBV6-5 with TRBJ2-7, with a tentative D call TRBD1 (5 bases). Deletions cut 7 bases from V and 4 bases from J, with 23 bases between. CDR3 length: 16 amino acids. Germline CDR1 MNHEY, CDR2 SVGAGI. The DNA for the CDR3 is TGTGCCAGCACCCCCGGTTCTGGGCAGGACAAATACGAGCAGTACTTC. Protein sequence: CASTPGSGQDKYEQYF.

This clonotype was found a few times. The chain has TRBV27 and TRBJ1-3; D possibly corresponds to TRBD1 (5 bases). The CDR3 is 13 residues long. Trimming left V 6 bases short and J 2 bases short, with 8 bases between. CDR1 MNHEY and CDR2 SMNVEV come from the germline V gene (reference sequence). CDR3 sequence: CASSRAAGNTIYF. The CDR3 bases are TGTGCCAGCAGCAGGGCTGCTGGAAACACCATATATTTT.